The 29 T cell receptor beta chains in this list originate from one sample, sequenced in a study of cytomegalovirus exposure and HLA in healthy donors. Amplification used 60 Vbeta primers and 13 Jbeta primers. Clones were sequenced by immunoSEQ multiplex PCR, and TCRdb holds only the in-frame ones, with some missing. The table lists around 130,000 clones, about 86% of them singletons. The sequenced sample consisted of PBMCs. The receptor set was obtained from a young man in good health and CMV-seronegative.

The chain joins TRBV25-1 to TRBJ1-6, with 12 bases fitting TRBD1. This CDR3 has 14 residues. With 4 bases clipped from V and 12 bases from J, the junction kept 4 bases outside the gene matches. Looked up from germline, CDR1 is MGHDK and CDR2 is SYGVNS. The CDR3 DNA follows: TGTGCCAGCAGTGTGGGACAGGGGGCTTTACCCCTCCACTTT. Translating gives CASSVGQGALPLHF.

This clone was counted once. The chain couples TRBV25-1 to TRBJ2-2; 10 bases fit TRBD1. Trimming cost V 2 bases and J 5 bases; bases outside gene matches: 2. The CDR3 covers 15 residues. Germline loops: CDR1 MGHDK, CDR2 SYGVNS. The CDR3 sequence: CASSEGQGVTGELFF. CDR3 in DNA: TGTGCCAGCAGTGAAGGACAGGGGGTTACCGGGGAGCTGTTTTTT. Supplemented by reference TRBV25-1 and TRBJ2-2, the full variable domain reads EADIYQTPRYLVIGTGKKITLECSQTMGHDKMYWYQQDPGMELHLIHYSYGVNSTEKGDLSSESTVSRIRTEHFPLTLESARPSHTSQYLCASSEGQGVTGELFFGEGSRLTVL.

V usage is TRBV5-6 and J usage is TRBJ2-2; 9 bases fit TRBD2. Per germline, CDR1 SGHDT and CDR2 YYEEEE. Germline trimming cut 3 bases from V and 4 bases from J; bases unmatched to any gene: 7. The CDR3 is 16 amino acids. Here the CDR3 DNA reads TGTGCCAGCAGCTACGGGCGGGGGGGCCTCACCGGGGAGCTGTTTTTT. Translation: CASSYGRGGLTGELFF. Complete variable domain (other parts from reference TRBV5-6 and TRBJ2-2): DAGVTQSPTHLIKTRGQQVTLRCSPKSGHDTVSWYQQALGQGPQFIFQYYEEEERQRGNFPDRFSGHQFPNYSSELNVNALLLGDSALYLCASSYGRGGLTGELFFGEGSRLTVL.

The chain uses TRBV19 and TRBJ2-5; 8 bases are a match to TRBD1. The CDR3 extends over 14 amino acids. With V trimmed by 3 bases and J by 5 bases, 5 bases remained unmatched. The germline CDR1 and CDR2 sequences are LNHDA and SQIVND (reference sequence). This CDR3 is CASSMVRGRETQYF. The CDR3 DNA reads TGTGCCAGTAGTATGGTCAGGGGGCGGGAGACCCAGTACTTC. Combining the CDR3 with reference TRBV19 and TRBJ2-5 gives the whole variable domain DGGITQSPKYLFRKEGQNVTLSCEQNLNHDAMYWYRQDPGQGLRLIYYSQIVNDFQKGDIAEGYSVSREKKESFPLTVTSAQKNPTAFYLCASSMVRGRETQYFGPGTRLLVL.

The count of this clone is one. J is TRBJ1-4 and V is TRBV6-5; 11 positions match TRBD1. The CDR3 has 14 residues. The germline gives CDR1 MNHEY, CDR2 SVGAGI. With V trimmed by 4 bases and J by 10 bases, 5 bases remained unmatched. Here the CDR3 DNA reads TGTGCCAGCAGTTTGGACAGGGGGCCCGGAAAACTGTTTTTT. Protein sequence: CASSLDRGPGKLFF.

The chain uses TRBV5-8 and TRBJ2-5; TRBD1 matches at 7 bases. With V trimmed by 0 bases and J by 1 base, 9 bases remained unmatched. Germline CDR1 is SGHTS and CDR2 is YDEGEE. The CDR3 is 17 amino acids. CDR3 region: CASSLARDSAVQETQYF. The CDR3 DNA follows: TGTGCCAGCAGCTTGGCACGGGACAGCGCCGTCCAAGAGACCCAGTACTTC.

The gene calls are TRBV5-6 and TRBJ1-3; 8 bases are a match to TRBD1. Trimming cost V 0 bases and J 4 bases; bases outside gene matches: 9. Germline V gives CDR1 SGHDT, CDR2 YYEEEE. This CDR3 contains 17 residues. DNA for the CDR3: TGTGCCAGCAGCTTGGACCCAGTCGGGACAGGCGGAAACACCATATATTTT. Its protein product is CASSLDPVGTGGNTIYF.

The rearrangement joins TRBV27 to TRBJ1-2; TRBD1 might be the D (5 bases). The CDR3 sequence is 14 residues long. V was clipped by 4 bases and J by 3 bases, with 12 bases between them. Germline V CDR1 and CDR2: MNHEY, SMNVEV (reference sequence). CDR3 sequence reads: CASSSLGDYYGYTF. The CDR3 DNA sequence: TGTGCCAGCAGTTCCCTAGGGGATTACTATGGCTACACCTTC.

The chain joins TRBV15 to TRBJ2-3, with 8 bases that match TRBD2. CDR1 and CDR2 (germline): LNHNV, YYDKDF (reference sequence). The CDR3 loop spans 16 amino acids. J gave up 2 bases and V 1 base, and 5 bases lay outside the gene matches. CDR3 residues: CATSRGLALNTDTQYF. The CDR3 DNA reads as TGTGCCACCAGCAGAGGACTAGCGTTAAACACAGATACGCAGTATTTT.

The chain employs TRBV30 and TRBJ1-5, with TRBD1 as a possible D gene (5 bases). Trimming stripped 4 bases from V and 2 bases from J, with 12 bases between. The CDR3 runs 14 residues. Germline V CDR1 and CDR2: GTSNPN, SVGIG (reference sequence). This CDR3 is CAWTGSSGNQPQHF. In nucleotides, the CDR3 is TGTGCCTGGACAGGGTCCTCCGGCAATCAGCCCCAGCATTTT.

CDR3 in DNA: TGCGCCAGCAGCCAAGGCGCGGAGCTGTTTTTT. Translation: CASSQGAELFF. The chain employs TRBV4-1 and TRBJ2-2; no reliable D call. The CDR3 length is 11 residues. Germline CDR1 and CDR2: MGHRA and YSYEKL. Trimming took 1 base from V and 10 from J, leaving 4 bases between them.

The CDR3 nucleotides read TGTGCCAGCAGCCATGGCGGGACAGGGAGTGCCGGGGAGCTGTTTTTT. This codes for CASSHGGTGSAGELFF. J is TRBJ2-2 and V is TRBV7-9, with 9 bases aligning to TRBD1. CDR3 length equals 16 residues. Germline CDR1 reads SEHNR; CDR2 reads FQNEAQ (reference sequence). The J segment lost 6 bases and the V segment lost 5 bases, leaving 10 bases of the junction unmatched.

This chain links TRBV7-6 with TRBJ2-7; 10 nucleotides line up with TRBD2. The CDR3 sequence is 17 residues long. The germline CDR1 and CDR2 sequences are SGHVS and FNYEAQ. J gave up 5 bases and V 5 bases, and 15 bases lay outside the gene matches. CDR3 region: CASSRTQASGGLNEQYF. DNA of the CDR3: TGTGCCAGCAGCCGAACCCAAGCTAGCGGGGGTCTGAACGAGCAGTACTTC.

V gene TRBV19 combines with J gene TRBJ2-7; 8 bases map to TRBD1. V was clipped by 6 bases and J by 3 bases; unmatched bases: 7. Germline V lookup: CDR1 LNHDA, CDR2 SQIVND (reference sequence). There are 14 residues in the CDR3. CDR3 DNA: TGTGCCAGTAGCCTGACAGGGGAAGTCTACGAGCAGTACTTC. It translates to CASSLTGEVYEQYF.

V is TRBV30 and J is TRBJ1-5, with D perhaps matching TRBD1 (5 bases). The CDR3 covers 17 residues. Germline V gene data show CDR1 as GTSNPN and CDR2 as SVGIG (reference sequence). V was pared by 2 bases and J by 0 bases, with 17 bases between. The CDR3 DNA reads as TGTGCCTGGAGTCCCGGGTCTGGGGCTTATAGCAATCAGCCCCAGCATTTT. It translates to CAWSPGSGAYSNQPQHF.

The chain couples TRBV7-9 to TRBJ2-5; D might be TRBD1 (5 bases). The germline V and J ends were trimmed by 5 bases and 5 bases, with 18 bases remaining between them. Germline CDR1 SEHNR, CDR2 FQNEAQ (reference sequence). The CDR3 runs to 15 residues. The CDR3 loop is CASSDPQGLGETQYF. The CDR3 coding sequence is TGTGCCAGCAGCGACCCTCAGGGTTTAGGCGAGACCCAGTACTTC.

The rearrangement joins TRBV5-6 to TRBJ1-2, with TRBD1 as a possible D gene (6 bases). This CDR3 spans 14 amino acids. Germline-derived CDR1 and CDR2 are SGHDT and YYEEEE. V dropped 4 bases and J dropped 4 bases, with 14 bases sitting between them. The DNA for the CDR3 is TGTGCCAGCAGCCCCGAGGGGGTACTCTATGGCTACACCTTC. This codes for CASSPEGVLYGYTF.

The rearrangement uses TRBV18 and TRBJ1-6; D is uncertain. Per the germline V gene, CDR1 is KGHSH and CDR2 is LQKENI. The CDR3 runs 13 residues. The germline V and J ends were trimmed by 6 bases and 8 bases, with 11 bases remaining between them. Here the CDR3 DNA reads TGTGCCAGCTCGTGGTCAGGTGATTCACCCCTCCACTTT. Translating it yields CASSWSGDSPLHF.

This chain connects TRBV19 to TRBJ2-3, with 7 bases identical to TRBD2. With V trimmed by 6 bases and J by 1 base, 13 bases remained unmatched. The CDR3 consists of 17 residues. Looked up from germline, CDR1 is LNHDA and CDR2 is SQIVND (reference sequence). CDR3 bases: TGTGCCAGTAGCATTGGGGCCACTAGCGCTCGCACAGATACGCAGTATTTT. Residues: CASSIGATSARTDTQYF. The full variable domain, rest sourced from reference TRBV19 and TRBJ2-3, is DGGITQSPKYLFRKEGQNVTLSCEQNLNHDAMYWYRQDPGQGLRLIYYSQIVNDFQKGDIAEGYSVSREKKESFPLTVTSAQKNPTAFYLCASSIGATSARTDTQYFGPGTRLTVL.

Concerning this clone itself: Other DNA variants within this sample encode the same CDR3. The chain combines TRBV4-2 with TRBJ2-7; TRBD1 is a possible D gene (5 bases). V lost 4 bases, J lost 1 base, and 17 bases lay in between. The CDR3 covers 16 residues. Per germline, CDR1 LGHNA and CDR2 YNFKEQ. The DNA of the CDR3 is TGTGCCAGCAGCCGTAGCCGCGACAGCATTTCCTACGAGCAGTACTTC. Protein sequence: CASSRSRDSISYEQYF.

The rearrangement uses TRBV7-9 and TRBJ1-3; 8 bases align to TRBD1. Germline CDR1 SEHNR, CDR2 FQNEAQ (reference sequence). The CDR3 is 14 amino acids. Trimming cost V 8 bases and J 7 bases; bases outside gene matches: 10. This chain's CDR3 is CASGEQGARNTIYF. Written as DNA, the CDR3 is TGTGCCAGCGGCGAGCAGGGGGCAAGGAACACCATATATTTT.

CDR3 protein: CASSGRLAGGGSEQFF. Written as DNA, the CDR3 is TGTGCCAGCAGCGGAAGACTAGCGGGGGGGGGAAGTGAGCAGTTCTTC. The rearrangement joins TRBV9 to TRBJ2-1, with 14 nucleotides matching TRBD2. This CDR3 contains 16 residues. The junction had 8 bases not matched to a gene; V was cut back by 3 bases and J by 9 bases. From germline, CDR1 is SGDLS and CDR2 YYNGEE.

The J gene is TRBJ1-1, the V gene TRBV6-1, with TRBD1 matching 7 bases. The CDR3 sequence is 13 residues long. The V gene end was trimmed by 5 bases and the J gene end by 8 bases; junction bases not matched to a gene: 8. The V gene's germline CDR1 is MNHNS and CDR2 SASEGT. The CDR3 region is CASSPGIRGEAFF. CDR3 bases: TGTGCCAGCAGTCCGGGGATCAGGGGGGAAGCTTTCTTT.

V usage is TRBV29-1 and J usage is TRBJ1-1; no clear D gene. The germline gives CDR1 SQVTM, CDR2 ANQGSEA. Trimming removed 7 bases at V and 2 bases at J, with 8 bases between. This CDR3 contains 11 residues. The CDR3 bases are TGCAGCGGGAGTGAAAACACTGAAGCTTTCTTT. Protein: CSGSENTEAFF.

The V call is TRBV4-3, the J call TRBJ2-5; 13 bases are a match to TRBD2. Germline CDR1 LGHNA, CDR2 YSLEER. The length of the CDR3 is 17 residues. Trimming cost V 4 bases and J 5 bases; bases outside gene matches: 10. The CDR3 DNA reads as TGCGCCAGCAGCCCTTCACTAGCGGGGGGGCTTAGGGAGACCCAGTACTTC. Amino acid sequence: CASSPSLAGGLRETQYF.

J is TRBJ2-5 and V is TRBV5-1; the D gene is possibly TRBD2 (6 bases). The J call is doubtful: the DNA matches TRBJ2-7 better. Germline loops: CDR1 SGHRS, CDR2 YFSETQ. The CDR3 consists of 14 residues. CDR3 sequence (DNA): TGCGCCAGCTCGGGAGAAGGCCACTCCTACGAGCAGTACTTC. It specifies CASSGEGHSYEQYF.

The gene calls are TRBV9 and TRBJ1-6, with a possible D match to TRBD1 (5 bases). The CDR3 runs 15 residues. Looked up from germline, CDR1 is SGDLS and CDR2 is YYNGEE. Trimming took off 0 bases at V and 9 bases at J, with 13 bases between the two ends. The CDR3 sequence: CASSVADGGVSPLHF. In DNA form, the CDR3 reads TGTGCCAGCAGCGTAGCTGACGGAGGGGTTTCACCCCTCCACTTT.

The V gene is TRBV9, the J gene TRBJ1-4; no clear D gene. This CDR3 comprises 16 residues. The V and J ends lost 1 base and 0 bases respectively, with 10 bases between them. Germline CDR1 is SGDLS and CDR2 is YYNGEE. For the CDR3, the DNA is TGTGCCAGCAGCGTAATGGCAAAAGCAACTAATGAAAAACTGTTTTTT. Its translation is CASSVMAKATNEKLFF.

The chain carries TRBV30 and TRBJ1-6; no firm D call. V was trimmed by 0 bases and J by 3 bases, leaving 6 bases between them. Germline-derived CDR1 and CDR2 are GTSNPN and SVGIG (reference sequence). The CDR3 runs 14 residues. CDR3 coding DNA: TGTGCCTGGAGTGTACAAATCTATAATTCACCCCTCCACTTT. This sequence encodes CAWSVQIYNSPLHF.